This is a list of T cell receptor beta chains from one sample in a study of shared clonotypes between healthy human individuals. Clones were read by immunoSEQ multiplex PCR, and TCRdb kept only the in-frame ones, dropping some. The sample includes about 2.4 million clones, more than 85% seen only once; the top ten take approximately 0.37%. Sequencing was performed on naive CD4+ T cells from PBMCs. The receptors were sampled from a man younger than 35 in good health. Some clones in this sample may be carry-over from other donors' samples. Both conserved end residues are part of each CDR3. Fields, in order: V gene, D gene, clone size, CDR3 length, J gene, CDR3 protein, CDR3 DNA. The D gene is left open where the match is weak. Expanded clones get a size class; other rows say once, few or many, or leave the size out.

TRBV14	.	once	15	TRBJ1-1	CASSPRVNMNTEAFF	TGTGCCAGCAGCCCGAGAGTAAATATGAACACTGAAGCTTTCTTT
TRBV11-2	TRBD2	once	19	TRBJ2-3	CASSRTASGSRSGTDTQYF	TGTGCCAGCAGCCGGACGGCTAGCGGGAGCCGAAGTGGCACAGATACGCAGTATTTT
TRBV5-8	TRBD2	.	15	TRBJ2-1	CASSEAGASYNEQFF	TGTGCCAGCAGCGAAGCGGGAGCCTCCTACAATGAGCAGTTCTTC
TRBV5-5	.	.	16	TRBJ2-7	CASSLGGGSSSYEQYF	TGTGCCAGCAGTCTAGGTGGAGGGTCTAGCTCCTACGAGCAGTACTTC
TRBV14	TRBD1	once	17	TRBJ2-6	CASSRRQGRTGANVLTF	TGTGCCAGCAGCCGCAGACAGGGTCGAACTGGGGCCAACGTCCTGACTTTC
TRBV15	.	.	16	TRBJ1-4	CATSRLGTGRGEKLFF	TGTGCCACCAGCAGACTTGGGACGGGCCGTGGTGAAAAACTGTTTTTT
TRBV7-3	.	.	15	TRBJ2-3	CASSLGVGPTDTQYF	TGTGCCAGCAGCTTAGGTGTGGGGCCCACAGATACGCAGTATTTT
TRBV7-9	.	.	15	TRBJ1-2	CASSLDETGYYGYTF	TGTGCCAGCAGCTTAGATGAAACGGGGTACTATGGCTACACCTTC
TRBV30	.	.	14	TRBJ1-4	CAWRPQAISEKLFF	TGTGCCTGGAGGCCACAGGCGATTAGTGAAAAACTGTTTTTT
TRBV19	.	.	14	TRBJ2-1	CASSIAGLSGEQFF	TGTGCCAGTAGTATAGCGGGACTCTCAGGAGAGCAGTTCTTC
TRBV4-2	TRBD1	once	17	TRBJ2-3	CASSRLGQGSSTDTQYF	TGTGCCAGCAGCCGGCTGGGACAGGGGAGCTCCACAGATACGCAGTATTTT
TRBV5-4	TRBD2	.	17	TRBJ2-2	CASSQGLAGVHTGELFF	TGTGCCAGCAGCCAAGGACTAGCGGGAGTCCACACCGGGGAGCTGTTTTTT
TRBV29-1	TRBD1	.	12	TRBJ1-4	CSVRQGSEKLFF	TGCAGCGTAAGACAGGGTAGTGAAAAACTGTTTTTT
TRBV19	TRBD2	.	15	TRBJ2-1	CASSMLLASGREQFF	TGTGCCAGTAGTATGCTCTTGGCTAGCGGGAGGGAGCAGTTCTTC
TRBV6-5	TRBD1	.	14	TRBJ2-5	CASSPGGAVKTQYF	TGTGCCAGCAGCCCAGGGGGCGCGGTTAAGACCCAGTACTTC